This T cell receptor (beta chain) was sequenced during a study of blood T cell repertoires in COVID-19. Method: immunoSEQ multiplex PCR; TCRdb's copy keeps in-frame clones and lacks some. The table includes some 89,000 clones, about 86% detected once. V was cut by 2 bases and J by 3 bases, with 7 bases left in between. This CDR3 spans 13 amino acids. The chain is built from TRBV12-3 or TRBV12-4 and TRBJ1-2, with a weak D call TRBD1 (5 bases). The sequenced sample consisted of peripheral blood. The receptor's source is a human donor in a cohort sampled during active COVID-19. CDR3 protein: CASSLQGDYGYTF. CDR3 DNA sequence: TGTGCCAGCAGTTTACAGGGCGACTATGGCTACACCTTC.